Shown below are 3 T cell receptor beta chains from a single sample sequenced in a study of CD8+CD57+ T cells in acquired aplastic anemia. Only patients with CD8+CD57+ cell expansion on flow cytometry were chosen for sequencing. Using genomic DNA as the template, TCR beta VDJ and CDR3 profiling was carried out. In TCRdb, the reads were re-called with MiXCR into one record per CDR3 protein. In the table there are approximately 470,000 distinct CDR3 sequences, around 33% of which are singletons. The sample was sorted CD4+, CD8+, or CD8+CD57+ T cells (not recorded which) from PBMCs. The receptors come from a human donor with aplastic anemia.

On this clonotype: A read error is possible here, since a much larger clone lies one base away. V is TRBV5-1 and J is TRBJ1-5; no clear D gene. The CDR3 sequence is 12 residues long. V lost 4 bases and J 6 bases, leaving 8 bases between the germline ends. Germline CDR1 and CDR2: SGHRS and YFSETQ. This CDR3 is CASSKWGQPQHF. As DNA, the CDR3 is TGCGCCAGCAGCAAGTGGGGTCAGCCCCAGCATTTT.

This clonotype was detected ten times or more. The V and J genes are TRBV10-3 and TRBJ2-1; no clear D. Looked up from germline, CDR1 is ENHRY and CDR2 is SYGVKD. The length of the CDR3 is 15 residues. V gave up 4 bases and J gave up 2 bases, with 12 bases separating them. For the CDR3, the DNA is TGTGCCATCAGTGGGGGTGTCCTAACCTACAATGAGCAGTTCTTC. Its translation is CAISGGVLTYNEQFF.

This clonotype was seen repeatedly, ten times or more. The genes are TRBV7-8 and TRBJ1-6; 7 positions match TRBD1. J gave up 18 bases and V 4 bases, and 21 bases lay outside the gene matches. The CDR3 extends over 16 amino acids. Germline V gene sequence: CDR1 SGHVS, CDR2 FQNEAQ. The CDR3: CASSSRRDRESFSHHF. CDR3 nucleotides: TGTGCCAGCAGCTCGAGACGAGACAGGGAGTCGTTTAGCCACCACTTT.